This entry lists 10 T cell receptor beta chains sequenced from one sample in a study of vaccination effects on CD4 cells after COVID-19. Prior to sequencing, the ViraFEST assay stimulated PBMC with viral peptide pools, which expanded the antigen-specific CD4+ T cells. Isolating CD4+ T cells followed less than 12 days of culture. PCR showed that the person got SARS-CoV-2 infection at some point between March and December 2020. Data came from immunoSEQ multiplex PCR; TCRdb stores just in-frame clones and leaves some out. The data contain about 45,000 clones, roughly 65% of them singletons. These TCRs are of unknown antigen specificity. Specimen: CD4+ T cells from PBMCs cultured with a peptide pool, collected before COVID-19 vaccination. These receptors were obtained from a human donor who had a prior SARS-CoV-2 infection.

The chain couples TRBV18 to TRBJ2-4; D may be TRBD1 (6 bases). CDR3 length equals 15 residues. CDR1 and CDR2 (germline): KGHSH, LQKENI. Trimming left V 4 bases short and J 6 bases short, with 16 bases between. Here the CDR3 reads CASSRETGLVNIQYF. CDR3 in DNA: TGTGCCAGCTCACGAGAAACAGGGCTCGTAAACATTCAGTACTTC.

The chain joins TRBV7-2 to TRBJ2-7; D is perhaps TRBD2 (6 bases). The V gene lost 2 bases and the J gene lost 6 bases, with 17 bases spanning the gap. This CDR3 spans 15 amino acids. Germline lookup yields CDR1 SGHTA and CDR2 FQGNSA. CDR3 protein: CASSLLLGGLGEQYF. The CDR3 DNA is TGTGCCAGCAGCTTATTGCTAGGAGGGTTGGGCGAGCAGTACTTC.

This clone was seen just once. The chain couples TRBV19 to TRBJ1-5; 9 bases are shared with TRBD1. Germline loops: CDR1 LNHDA, CDR2 SQIVND (reference sequence). V lost 4 bases and J lost 1; bases outside the gene matches: 5. This CDR3 region has 16 residues. The CDR3 DNA sequence: TGTGCCAGTAGTACCCAAGGACAGGGGAGCAATCAGCCCCAGCATTTT. Translation gives CASSTQGQGSNQPQHF. Together with reference TRBV19 and TRBJ1-5, the CDR3 gives the full variable domain: DGGITQSPKYLFRKEGQNVTLSCEQNLNHDAMYWYRQDPGQGLRLIYYSQIVNDFQKGDIAEGYSVSREKKESFPLTVTSAQKNPTAFYLCASSTQGQGSNQPQHFGDGTRLSIL.

This sequence joins TRBV5-4 and TRBJ1-2, with 9 bases lining up with TRBD1. CDR1 and CDR2 (germline): SGHNT, YYREEE (reference sequence). This CDR3 is built from 14 residues. Trimming removed 0 bases from V and 6 bases from J; junction bases left unmatched: 3. CDR3 protein: CASSLDRGQDGYTF. CDR3 DNA: TGTGCCAGCAGCTTGGACAGGGGGCAGGATGGCTACACCTTC.

The chain couples TRBV7-9 to TRBJ2-7; 9 bases fit TRBD2. Germline V gives CDR1 SEHNR, CDR2 FQNEAQ (reference sequence). V was clipped by 2 bases and J by 6 bases; unmatched bases: 5. The CDR3 has 14 amino acids. The CDR3 coding sequence is TGTGCCAGCAGCTTATTAGCGGGAGCTCCCGAGCAGTACTTC. Its translation is CASSLLAGAPEQYF.

This rearrangement joins TRBV18 to TRBJ1-2; D call uncertain. CDR1 and CDR2 (germline): KGHSH, LQKENI. The CDR3 runs 14 residues. V shed 6 bases and J shed 2 bases, with 13 bases lying between them. The DNA for the CDR3 is TGTGCCAGCTCGACGGGTGGAGGGAACTATGGCTACACCTTC. This sequence encodes CASSTGGGNYGYTF. The variable domain in full, completed from reference TRBV18 and TRBJ1-2, reads NAGVMQNPRHLVRRRGQEARLRCSPMKGHSHVYWYRQLPEEGLKFMVYLQKENIIDESGMPKERFSAEFPKEGPSILRIQQVVRGDSAAYFCASSTGGGNYGYTFGSGTRLTVV.

Here the CDR3 DNA reads TGTGCCAGCAGCGTAGAACTTTTCGGGCGTCAGTATTTT. It specifies CASSVELFGRQYF. The chain uses TRBV9 and TRBJ1-3; D call uncertain. Trimming left V 0 bases short and J 16 bases short, with 17 bases between. CDR3 length equals 13 residues. Germline-derived CDR1 and CDR2 are SGDLS and YYNGEE.

The chain couples TRBV15 to TRBJ1-6; D unclear. Germline V gene data show CDR1 as LNHNV and CDR2 as YYDKDF (reference sequence). This CDR3 is 13 amino acids long. V lost 0 bases to trimming and J lost 7 bases, with 4 bases between them. DNA of the CDR3: TGTGCCACCAGCAGAGACCCGAATTCACCCCTCCACTTT. This encodes CATSRDPNSPLHF.

The rearrangement joins TRBV20-1 to TRBJ1-6; D may be TRBD1 (6 bases). The CDR3 is 14 amino acids. In germline, CDR1 is DFQATT, CDR2 SNEGSKA (reference sequence). V lost 3 bases and J 6 bases, leaving 12 bases between the germline ends. CDR3 protein: CSASSSGANSPLHF. For the CDR3, the DNA is TGCAGTGCTAGTTCTTCGGGGGCTAATTCACCCCTCCACTTT.

This clone showed up just a few times. J is TRBJ2-2 and V is TRBV3-1 (or the pseudogene TRBV3-2), with 11 bases identical to TRBD2. The CDR3 length is 16 residues. Trimming at V came to 1 base and at J to 6 bases, leaving 4 bases not matched to a gene. In germline, CDR1 is LGHDT, CDR2 YNNKEL (reference sequence). The CDR3 DNA follows: TGTGCCAGCAGCCAAGCACTAGCGGGGGAGGCCGGGGAGCTGTTTTTT. Translated: CASSQALAGEAGELFF.